This TCR beta chain was captured in a study of blood T cell repertoires in COVID-19. The germline CDR1 and CDR2 sequences are MGHRA and YSYEKL. V lost 4 bases and J lost 0, with 17 bases in between. The CDR3 consists of 17 residues. In the source study's methods: Using reference gene primer amplification, nucleated cell counts were estimated. Sequencing was performed with immunoSEQ multiplex PCR; in TCRdb, only in-frame clones are kept and a portion is missing. V, J and clone size were drawn from that table, and D and trimming were deduced from the DNA. Altogether a few hundred thousand clones are present, roughly 85% being singletons, with the ten largest covering 3.5% to 4.5%. Living in 24 US areas, the participants were between roughly 18 and 90 years of age.

The TCR was taken from a middle-aged woman with acute COVID-19. The sequencing input was PBMCs or T cells enriched from blood (not recorded which). This sequence joins TRBV4-1 and TRBJ2-3; the D gene is possibly TRBD1 (6 bases). The CDR3 bases are TGCGCCAGCAGCCCCCAAACAGGGATTTTGAGCACAGATACGCAGTATTTT. Translating gives CASSPQTGILSTDTQYF.